Below, 8 T cell receptor beta chains from the same sample are listed, as sequenced in a study of cytomegalovirus exposure and HLA in healthy donors. The PCR contained 60 Vbeta and 13 Jbeta primers. Here immunoSEQ multiplex PCR was the method, and the copy in TCRdb shows in-frame clones only, minus some. The data hold over 150,000 clones, with about 84% observed a single time. Source material: PBMCs. These receptors were taken from a man younger than 35 in good health and CMV-seronegative.

The chain couples TRBV4-3 to TRBJ1-3; 9 bases agree with TRBD1. This CDR3 comprises 16 residues. From germline, CDR1 is LGHNA and CDR2 YSLEER. J was trimmed by 5 bases and V by 5 bases; bases with no gene match: 10. CDR3 in DNA: TGCGCCAGCAGCTCCACGATTACAGGGGGCCGAAACACCATATATTTT. Residues: CASSSTITGGRNTIYF.

The chain is built from TRBV28 and TRBJ2-5, with 7 bases identical to TRBD1. The CDR3 runs to 14 residues. V shed 5 bases and J 0 bases; nucleotides not matched to a gene: 3. Germline values: CDR1 MDHEN, CDR2 SYDVKM. CDR3: CASSPGTDQETQYF. The CDR3 coding sequence is TGTGCCAGCAGTCCCGGGACAGACCAAGAGACCCAGTACTTC.

On this clone itself: The identical CDR3 is also encoded by other nucleotide sequences in the sample. This chain links TRBV2 with TRBJ1-6; no definite D call. Germline CDR1 and CDR2: SNHLY and FYNNEI. Trimming cost V 0 bases and J 5 bases, with 11 bases left between them. This CDR3 region has 16 residues. CDR3 coding DNA: TGTGCCAGCAGTGAAGCGGGCGGGCTTAATAATTCACCCCTCCACTTT. It is translated as CASSEAGGLNNSPLHF.

J is TRBJ2-1 and V is TRBV6-1; 8 nucleotides agree with TRBD1. From germline, CDR1 is MNHNS and CDR2 SASEGT. The junction had 6 bases not matched to a gene; V was cut back by 8 bases and J by 9 bases. The CDR3 contains 12 residues. In DNA form, the CDR3 reads TGTGCCAGCCGGGACAGGACCACTGAGCAGTTCTTC. The encoded protein is CASRDRTTEQFF.

The count of this clone is one. The chain links TRBV5-4 to TRBJ2-3, with D unclear. Germline-derived CDR1 and CDR2 are SGHNT and YYREEE (reference sequence). Trimming cost V 0 bases and J 7 bases, with 15 bases left between them. This CDR3 spans 15 amino acids. CDR3 residues: CASSLGWASPNTQYF. DNA of the CDR3: TGTGCCAGCAGCTTGGGATGGGCCTCCCCCAATACGCAGTATTTT.

The chain combines TRBV11-1 with TRBJ1-2, with TRBD1 matching 7 bases. In germline, CDR1 is SGHAT, CDR2 FQDESV (reference sequence). The CDR3 consists of 11 residues. Losses at the gene ends were 5 bases for V and 9 bases for J; bases not matched to a gene: 3. The DNA for the CDR3 is TGTGCCAGCAGCATGACAGGGAGCTACACCTTC. It yields the protein CASSMTGSYTF.

The chain uses TRBV15 and TRBJ2-7, with 9 positions matching TRBD1. V shed 8 bases and J 3 bases; nucleotides not matched to a gene: 11. CDR3 size: 15 residues. The germline CDR1 and CDR2 sequences are LNHNV and YYDKDF (reference sequence). The CDR3 sequence: CATARAGTGIYEQYF. The CDR3 DNA is TGTGCCACCGCCAGGGCCGGGACAGGGATCTACGAGCAGTACTTC.

The CDR3 here is CASSLVRGEQFF. In nucleotides, the CDR3 is TGTGCCAGCAGCTTAGTTAGGGGTGAGCAGTTCTTC. The J gene is TRBJ2-1, the V gene TRBV11-2, with D perhaps matching TRBD1 (5 bases). Germline V lookup: CDR1 SGHAT, CDR2 FQNNGV. With 1 base removed from V and 9 bases from J, the gap between germline ends came to 7 bases. The CDR3 has 12 amino acids.